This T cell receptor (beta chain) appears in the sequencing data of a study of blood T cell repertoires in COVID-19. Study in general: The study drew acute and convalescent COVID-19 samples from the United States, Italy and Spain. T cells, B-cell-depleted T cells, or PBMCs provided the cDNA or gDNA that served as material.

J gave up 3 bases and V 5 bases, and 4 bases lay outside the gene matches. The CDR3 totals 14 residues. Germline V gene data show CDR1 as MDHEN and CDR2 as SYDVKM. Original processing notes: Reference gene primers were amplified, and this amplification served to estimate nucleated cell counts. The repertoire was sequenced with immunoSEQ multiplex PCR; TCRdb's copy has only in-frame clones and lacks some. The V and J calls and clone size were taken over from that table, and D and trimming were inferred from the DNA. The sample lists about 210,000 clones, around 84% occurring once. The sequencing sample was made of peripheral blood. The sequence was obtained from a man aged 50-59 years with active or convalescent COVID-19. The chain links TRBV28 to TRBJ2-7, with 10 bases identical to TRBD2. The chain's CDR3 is CASSPGLADYEQYF. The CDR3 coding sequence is TGTGCCAGCAGTCCAGGACTAGCGGACTACGAGCAGTACTTC. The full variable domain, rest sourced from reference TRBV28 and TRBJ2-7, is DVKVTQSSRYLVKRTGEKVFLECVQDMDHENMFWYRQDPGLGLRLIYFSYDVKMKEKGDIPEGYSVSREKKERFSLILESASTNQTSMYLCASSPGLADYEQYFGPGTRLTVT.